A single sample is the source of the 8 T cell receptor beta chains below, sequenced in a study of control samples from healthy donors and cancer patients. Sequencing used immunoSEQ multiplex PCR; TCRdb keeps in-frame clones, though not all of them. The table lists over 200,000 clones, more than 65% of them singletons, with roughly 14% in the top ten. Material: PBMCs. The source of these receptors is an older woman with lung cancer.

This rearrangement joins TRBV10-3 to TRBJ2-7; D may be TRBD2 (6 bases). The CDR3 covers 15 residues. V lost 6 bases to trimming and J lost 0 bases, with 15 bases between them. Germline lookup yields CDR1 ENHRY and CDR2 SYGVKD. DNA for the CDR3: TGTGCCATCAGCCCGGGACTGGGGAGCTCCTACGAGCAGTACTTC. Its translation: CAISPGLGSSYEQYF.

The CDR3 reads CASSLAPTRDPGNTIYF. CDR3 bases: TGTGCCAGCAGCTTGGCCCCTACCAGGGACCCTGGAAACACCATATATTTT. The chain links TRBV5-5 to TRBJ1-3; tentative D call: TRBD1 (5 bases). The ends were cut back, 0 bases at V and 2 bases at J, with 15 bases in the middle. Germline loops: CDR1 SGHKS, CDR2 YYEKEE (reference sequence). The CDR3 loop spans 17 amino acids.

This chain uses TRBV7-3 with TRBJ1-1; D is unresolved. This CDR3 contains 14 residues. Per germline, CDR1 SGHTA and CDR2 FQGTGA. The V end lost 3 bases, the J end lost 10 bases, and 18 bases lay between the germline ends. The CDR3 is CASSLSERSSPAFF. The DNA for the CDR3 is TGTGCCAGCAGCTTGTCGGAGAGGTCAAGCCCAGCTTTCTTT.

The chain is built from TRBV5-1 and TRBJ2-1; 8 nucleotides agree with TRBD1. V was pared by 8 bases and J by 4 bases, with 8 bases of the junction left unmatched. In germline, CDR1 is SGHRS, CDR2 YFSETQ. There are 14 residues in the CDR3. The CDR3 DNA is TGCGCCAGTAGACGGACAGGGACTTACAATGAGCAGTTCTTC. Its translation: CASRRTGTYNEQFF.

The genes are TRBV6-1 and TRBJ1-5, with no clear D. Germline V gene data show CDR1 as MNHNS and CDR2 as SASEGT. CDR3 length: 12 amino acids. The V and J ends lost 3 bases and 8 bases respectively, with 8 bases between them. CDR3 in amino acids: CASSDRYKPQHF. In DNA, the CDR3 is TGTGCCAGCAGTGATCGGTATAAGCCCCAGCATTTT.

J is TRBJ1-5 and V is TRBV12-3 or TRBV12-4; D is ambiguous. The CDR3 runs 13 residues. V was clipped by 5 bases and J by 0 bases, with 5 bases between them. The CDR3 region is CASSPYSNQPQHF. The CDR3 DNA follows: TGTGCCAGCAGTCCTTATAGCAATCAGCCCCAGCATTTT.

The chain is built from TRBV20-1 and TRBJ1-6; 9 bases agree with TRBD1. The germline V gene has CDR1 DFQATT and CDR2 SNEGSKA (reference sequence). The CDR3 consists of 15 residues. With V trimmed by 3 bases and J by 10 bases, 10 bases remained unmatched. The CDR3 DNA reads TGCAGTGCTAGTTTGGGAGGGACAGGGAACTCACCCCTCCACTTT. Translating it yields CSASLGGTGNSPLHF.

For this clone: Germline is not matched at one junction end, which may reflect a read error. The CDR3 loop is CASSRGTSDEQFF. The CDR3 DNA sequence: TGTGCTAGCAGCCGAGGGACTAGCGATGAGCAGTTCTTC. J is TRBJ2-1 and V is TRBV7-7; 10 nucleotides match TRBD2. The CDR3 covers 13 residues. Germline CDR1 and CDR2: SSHAT and FNYEAQ (reference sequence).